This is a list of T cell receptor beta chains from one sample in a study of post-analysis software for immune sequencing data. TCRdb fed the PCR reads into MiXCR, producing one record per CDR3 protein. The sample includes about 460,000 distinct CDR3 sequences, roughly 45% of them seen just once. Sequenced material: blood. These TCRs come from a girl aged 10-17 years with multiple sclerosis. CDR3s include the opening cysteine and the closing phenylalanine or tryptophan. Fields, in order: J gene, D gene, clone size, V gene, CDR3 protein, CDR3 DNA. D genes are given only for firm matches. For some rows the clone size is stated as once, few or many, or as a class when expanded; others skip it.

j_call: TRBJ1-1
d_call: -
clone_size: -
v_call: TRBV20-1
cdr3_aa: CRATAGDTEAFF
cdr3_nt: TGCAGGGCCACAGCAGGGGACACTGAAGCTTTCTTT

j_call: TRBJ1-1
d_call: -
clone_size: -
v_call: TRBV7-9
cdr3_aa: CASSVPQGANTEAFF
cdr3_nt: TGTGCCAGCAGCGTGCCACAGGGAGCGAACACTGAAGCTTTCTTT

j_call: TRBJ2-7
d_call: -
clone_size: -
v_call: TRBV18
cdr3_aa: CASSSRQESYEQYF
cdr3_nt: TGTGCCAGCTCATCCCGACAGGAATCCTACGAGCAGTACTTC

j_call: TRBJ2-1
d_call: TRBD2
clone_size: -
v_call: TRBV24-1
cdr3_aa: CATSDPGELAGRNEQFF
cdr3_nt: TGTGCCACCAGTGACCCGGGGGAACTAGCGGGACGCAATGAGCAGTTCTTC

j_call: TRBJ2-1
d_call: TRBD1
clone_size: -
v_call: TRBV7-9
cdr3_aa: CASSLGDRGQETQFF
cdr3_nt: TGTGCCAGCAGCTTAGGGGACAGGGGACAGGAGACCCAGTTCTTC

j_call: TRBJ2-5
d_call: TRBD2
clone_size: few
v_call: TRBV20-1
cdr3_aa: CSARDSGREAQYF
cdr3_nt: TGCAGTGCTAGGGACAGCGGGAGAGAGGCGCAGTACTTC

j_call: TRBJ2-1
d_call: -
clone_size: -
v_call: TRBV5-1
cdr3_aa: CASSLKAGVANEQFF
cdr3_nt: TGCGCCAGCAGCTTGAAGGCAGGGGTAGCTAATGAGCAGTTCTTC

j_call: TRBJ2-3
d_call: TRBD2
clone_size: once
v_call: TRBV20-1
cdr3_aa: CSASTAGVHTDTQYF
cdr3_nt: TGCAGTGCTAGCACGGCGGGAGTCCACACAGATACGCAGTATTTT

j_call: TRBJ2-1
d_call: -
clone_size: -
v_call: TRBV7-8
cdr3_aa: CASSYPYRLAGNEQFF
cdr3_nt: TGTGCCAGCAGCTACCCCTATAGATTAGCAGGCAATGAGCAGTTCTTC

j_call: TRBJ2-3
d_call: TRBD1
clone_size: -
v_call: TRBV20-1
cdr3_aa: CSAGTGADTQYF
cdr3_nt: TGCAGCGCCGGGACAGGGGCAGATACGCAGTATTTT

j_call: TRBJ2-1
d_call: -
clone_size: -
v_call: TRBV4-1
cdr3_aa: CASSQGRGQGYNEQFF
cdr3_nt: TGCGCCAGCAGCCAAGGGCGAGGTCAGGGGTACAATGAGCAGTTCTTC

j_call: TRBJ2-1
d_call: -
clone_size: -
v_call: TRBV29-1
cdr3_aa: CSVDVTRWNEQFF
cdr3_nt: TGCAGCGTTGATGTGACTCGTTGGAATGAGCAGTTCTTC

j_call: TRBJ2-1
d_call: TRBD2
clone_size: -
v_call: TRBV7-9
cdr3_aa: CASSLGASGIDEQFF
cdr3_nt: TGTGCCAGCAGCTTGGGGGCTAGCGGGATCGATGAGCAGTTCTTC

j_call: TRBJ2-1
d_call: -
clone_size: once
v_call: TRBV20-1
cdr3_aa: CSASAGKGLGNGQFF
cdr3_nt: TGCAGTGCTAGTGCAGGCAAGGGGCTTGGAAATGGGCAGTTCTTC

j_call: TRBJ2-1
d_call: -
clone_size: few
v_call: TRBV4-2
cdr3_aa: CASSHQTSPSSYNEQFF
cdr3_nt: TGTGCCAGCAGCCATCAGACTAGTCCCAGCTCCTACAATGAGCAGTTCTTC

j_call: TRBJ1-2
d_call: -
clone_size: -
v_call: TRBV28
cdr3_aa: CASSSRPGGYGYTF
cdr3_nt: TGTGCCAGCAGTTCTCGCCCCGGGGGCTATGGCTACACCTTC

j_call: TRBJ2-1
d_call: -
clone_size: -
v_call: TRBV15
cdr3_aa: CATSREGRSDNEQFF
cdr3_nt: TGTGCCACCAGCAGAGAAGGGCGGTCAGACAATGAGCAGTTCTTC

j_call: TRBJ2-7
d_call: TRBD1
clone_size: -
v_call: TRBV18
cdr3_aa: CASSGQGTVVYEQYF
cdr3_nt: TGTGCCAGCTCAGGACAGGGGACAGTAGTATACGAGCAGTACTTC

j_call: TRBJ2-3
d_call: -
clone_size: -
v_call: TRBV28
cdr3_aa: CASSSLGVWGTDTQYF
cdr3_nt: TGTGCCAGCAGTTCCCTGGGGGTATGGGGCACAGATACGCAGTATTTT

j_call: TRBJ2-3
d_call: TRBD2
clone_size: once
v_call: TRBV28
cdr3_aa: CARRGTSRRDTQYF
cdr3_nt: TGTGCCCGCAGGGGGACTAGCCGGCGAGATACGCAGTATTTT

j_call: TRBJ2-7
d_call: -
clone_size: -
v_call: TRBV29-1
cdr3_aa: CSVGHPKDEQYF
cdr3_nt: TGCAGCGTTGGACATCCCAAGGACGAGCAGTACTTC

j_call: TRBJ2-7
d_call: -
clone_size: -
v_call: TRBV25-1
cdr3_aa: CASSEGPRDDEQYF
cdr3_nt: TGTGCCAGCAGTGAAGGACCACGGGACGACGAGCAGTACTTC

j_call: TRBJ1-1
d_call: TRBD1
clone_size: -
v_call: TRBV7-2
cdr3_aa: CASSIRGSGNTEAFF
cdr3_nt: TGTGCCAGCAGCATCAGGGGGAGTGGTAACACTGAAGCTTTCTTT

j_call: TRBJ2-4
d_call: TRBD2
clone_size: once
v_call: TRBV12-3/TRBV12-4
cdr3_aa: CASSPFPSGRTAKNIQYF
cdr3_nt: TGTGCCAGCAGCCCTTTTCCCAGCGGGAGGACCGCCAAAAACATTCAGTACTTC

j_call: TRBJ2-5
d_call: -
clone_size: few
v_call: TRBV4-1
cdr3_aa: CASSPLQRGSRETQYF
cdr3_nt: TGCGCCAGCAGCCCCCTCCAGAGGGGAAGTAGGGAGACCCAGTACTTC

j_call: TRBJ2-4
d_call: -
clone_size: -
v_call: TRBV11-2
cdr3_aa: CASSLAGVLAKNIQYF
cdr3_nt: TGTGCCAGCAGCTTAGCAGGGGTGCTAGCCAAAAACATTCAGTACTTC

j_call: TRBJ2-7
d_call: TRBD2
clone_size: few
v_call: TRBV28
cdr3_aa: CASSFSASTLPGLAGGFSYEQYF
cdr3_nt: TGTGCCAGCAGTTTTAGCGCGTCCACCCTGCCGGGACTAGCGGGGGGGTTCTCCTACGAGCAGTACTTC

j_call: TRBJ2-3
d_call: -
clone_size: -
v_call: TRBV4-3
cdr3_aa: CASSQGPSGTDTQYF
cdr3_nt: TGCGCCAGCAGCCAAGGTCCTAGCGGCACAGATACGCAGTATTTT

j_call: TRBJ2-5
d_call: TRBD2
clone_size: -
v_call: TRBV24-1
cdr3_aa: CATSMWSGRGETQYF
cdr3_nt: TGTGCCACCAGTATGTGGAGCGGGAGAGGAGAGACCCAGTACTTC

j_call: TRBJ1-2
d_call: -
clone_size: -
v_call: TRBV15
cdr3_aa: CATRIGENYGYTF
cdr3_nt: TGTGCCACCCGAATAGGGGAAAACTATGGCTACACCTTC

j_call: TRBJ2-3
d_call: TRBD2
clone_size: many
v_call: TRBV5-1
cdr3_aa: CASSLGDSGRALQYF
cdr3_nt: TGCGCCAGCAGCTTGGGAGATAGCGGGAGGGCCCTCCAGTATTTT

j_call: TRBJ2-5
d_call: -
clone_size: -
v_call: TRBV20-1
cdr3_aa: CSARGPRSETQYF
cdr3_nt: TGCAGTGCTAGAGGGCCTAGGAGCGAGACCCAGTACTTC

j_call: TRBJ2-5
d_call: -
clone_size: -
v_call: TRBV6-5
cdr3_aa: CASSYTGREQYF
cdr3_nt: TGTGCCAGCAGTTACACAGGGCGGGAGCAGTACTTC

j_call: TRBJ2-3
d_call: -
clone_size: -
v_call: TRBV7-9
cdr3_aa: CASSLVAGSTDTQYF
cdr3_nt: TGTGCCAGCAGCTTAGTGGCGGGAAGCACAGATACGCAGTATTTT

j_call: TRBJ2-7
d_call: TRBD1
clone_size: -
v_call: TRBV20-1
cdr3_aa: CSARDGTGTHEQYF
cdr3_nt: TGCAGTGCTAGAGACGGGACAGGGACGCACGAGCAGTACTTC

j_call: TRBJ2-1
d_call: TRBD1
clone_size: -
v_call: TRBV28
cdr3_aa: CASRVGTGANYNEQFF
cdr3_nt: TGTGCCAGCAGGGTCGGGACAGGGGCAAATTACAATGAGCAGTTCTTC

j_call: TRBJ2-5
d_call: -
clone_size: -
v_call: TRBV5-1
cdr3_aa: CASSLADPQETQYF
cdr3_nt: TGCGCCAGCAGCTTGGCGGACCCCCAAGAGACCCAGTACTTC

j_call: TRBJ2-7
d_call: TRBD1
clone_size: few
v_call: TRBV7-2
cdr3_aa: CASSFNSGGSYEQYF
cdr3_nt: TGTGCCAGCAGCTTCAACTCAGGGGGCTCCTACGAGCAGTACTTC

j_call: TRBJ2-1
d_call: -
clone_size: -
v_call: TRBV7-3
cdr3_aa: CASSLSPEETQFF
cdr3_nt: TGTGCCAGCAGCTTATCGCCGGAGGAGACCCAGTTCTTC

j_call: TRBJ2-7
d_call: -
clone_size: few
v_call: TRBV7-9
cdr3_aa: CASSLGPGNYEQYF
cdr3_nt: TGTGCCAGCAGCTTAGGCCCGGGGAACTACGAGCAGTACTTC

j_call: TRBJ2-5
d_call: -
clone_size: -
v_call: TRBV9
cdr3_aa: CASSVGLAVETQYF
cdr3_nt: TGTGCCAGCAGCGTAGGATTAGCGGTGGAGACCCAGTACTTC

j_call: TRBJ1-2
d_call: TRBD1
clone_size: -
v_call: TRBV6-5
cdr3_aa: CASSPTQGAYYGYTF
cdr3_nt: TGTGCCAGCAGTCCTACACAGGGGGCCTACTATGGCTACACCTTC

j_call: TRBJ1-1
d_call: -
clone_size: -
v_call: TRBV4-2
cdr3_aa: CASSQVTGIAEAFF
cdr3_nt: TGTGCCAGCAGCCAAGTAACGGGGATCGCTGAAGCTTTCTTT

j_call: TRBJ2-5
d_call: TRBD2
clone_size: few
v_call: TRBV29-1
cdr3_aa: CSAADRAGGRTQYF
cdr3_nt: TGCAGCGCTGCGGACAGAGCGGGAGGGCGGACCCAGTACTTC

j_call: TRBJ2-1
d_call: -
clone_size: few
v_call: TRBV12-3/TRBV12-4
cdr3_aa: CASSDRDTYNEQFF
cdr3_nt: TGTGCCAGCAGTGACCGGGACACCTACAATGAGCAGTTCTTC

j_call: TRBJ2-7
d_call: TRBD2
clone_size: -
v_call: TRBV7-2
cdr3_aa: CASSLGFSGTPYEQYF
cdr3_nt: TGTGCCAGCAGCTTAGGGTTCAGCGGGACTCCCTACGAGCAGTACTTC

j_call: TRBJ2-1
d_call: TRBD2
clone_size: -
v_call: TRBV12-3/TRBV12-4
cdr3_aa: CASSLRRGVYNEQFF
cdr3_nt: TGTGCCAGCAGTTTGAGGCGGGGGGTATACAATGAGCAGTTCTTC

j_call: TRBJ2-7
d_call: -
clone_size: many
v_call: TRBV28
cdr3_aa: CASSRGKGEQYF
cdr3_nt: TGTGCCAGCAGTCGCGGGAAAGGCGAGCAGTACTTC

j_call: TRBJ2-7
d_call: TRBD2
clone_size: -
v_call: TRBV7-2
cdr3_aa: CVSSSTTSGRVSSYEQYF
cdr3_nt: TGTGTCAGCAGCTCAACGACTAGCGGGAGGGTGAGCTCCTACGAGCAGTACTTC

j_call: TRBJ2-1
d_call: TRBD2
clone_size: -
v_call: TRBV20-1
cdr3_aa: CSARDLGASGSYNEQFF
cdr3_nt: TGCAGTGCTAGAGATCTCGGGGCTAGCGGGAGCTACAATGAGCAGTTCTTC

j_call: TRBJ2-2
d_call: -
clone_size: -
v_call: TRBV29-1
cdr3_aa: CSATTIANTGELFF
cdr3_nt: TGCAGCGCCACCACAATCGCGAACACCGGGGAGCTGTTTTTT

j_call: TRBJ2-5
d_call: TRBD1
clone_size: -
v_call: TRBV29-1
cdr3_aa: CSVADRVGKETQYF
cdr3_nt: TGCAGCGTGGCGGACAGGGTCGGGAAGGAGACCCAGTACTTC

j_call: TRBJ2-1
d_call: TRBD2
clone_size: -
v_call: TRBV27
cdr3_aa: CASSTRYTGLAGGLNEQFF
cdr3_nt: TGTGCCAGCAGTACGCGATACACGGGACTAGCGGGAGGGCTGAATGAGCAGTTCTTC

j_call: TRBJ2-7
d_call: -
clone_size: -
v_call: TRBV28
cdr3_aa: CASSLVGSYNEQYF
cdr3_nt: TGTGCCAGCAGTTTAGTGGGCTCCTACAATGAGCAGTACTTC

j_call: TRBJ2-7
d_call: TRBD2
clone_size: few
v_call: TRBV20-1
cdr3_aa: CSAKLAGYPEQYF
cdr3_nt: TGCAGTGCTAAACTAGCGGGATATCCTGAACAGTACTTC